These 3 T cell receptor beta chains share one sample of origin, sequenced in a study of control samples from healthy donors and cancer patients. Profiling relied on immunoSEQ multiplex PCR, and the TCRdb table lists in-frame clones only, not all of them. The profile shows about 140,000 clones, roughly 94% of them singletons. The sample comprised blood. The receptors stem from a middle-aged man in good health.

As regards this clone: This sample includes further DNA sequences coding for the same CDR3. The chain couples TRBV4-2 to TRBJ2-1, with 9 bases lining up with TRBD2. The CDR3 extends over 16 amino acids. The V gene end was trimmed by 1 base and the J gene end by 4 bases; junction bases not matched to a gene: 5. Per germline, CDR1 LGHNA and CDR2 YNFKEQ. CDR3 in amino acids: CASSQGLAERYNEQFF. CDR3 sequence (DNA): TGTGCCAGCAGCCAAGGACTAGCGGAGAGATACAATGAGCAGTTCTTC.

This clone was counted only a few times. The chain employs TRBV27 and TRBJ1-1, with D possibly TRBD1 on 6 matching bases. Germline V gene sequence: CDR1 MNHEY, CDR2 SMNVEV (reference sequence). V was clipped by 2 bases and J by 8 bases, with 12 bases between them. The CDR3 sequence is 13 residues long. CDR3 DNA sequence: TGTGCCAGCAGTTTAGCACAGGGAAGGGAAGCTTTCTTT. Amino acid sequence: CASSLAQGREAFF.

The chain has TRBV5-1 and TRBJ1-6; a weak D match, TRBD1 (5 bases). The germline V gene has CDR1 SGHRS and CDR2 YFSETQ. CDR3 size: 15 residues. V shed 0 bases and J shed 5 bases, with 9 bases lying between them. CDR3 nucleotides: TGCGCCAGCAGCTTGGGGGGGACTAATAATTCACCCCTCCACTTT. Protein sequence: CASSLGGTNNSPLHF.